Below, 16 T cell receptor beta chains from the same sample are listed, as sequenced in a study of T-cell reconstitution after alpha-beta-depleted transplantation in children (dated by TCRdb to 2016 to 2017). Library preparation employed PCR. Data came from an Illumina HiSeq 2500. TCR library preparation used molecular barcoding, with unique molecular identifiers applied to normalize quantification of the TCRbeta repertoire. TCRdb took the public reads, trimmed them with fastp at Q25, ran MiXCR for clone calling and kept in-frame beta chains. Entries are consolidated by CDR3 protein sequence, retaining the most common genes and DNA. This sample has about 360,000 distinct CDR3 sequences in its table, and less than 15% of those were observed once. The ten largest clones capture around 4.5% of the sample. Sequencing used PBMCs, obtained from the stem cell graft. The receptors derive from a human donor who donated a stem cell graft to a child with Fanconi anemia.

The sample holds a few counts of this clonotype. The J gene is TRBJ1-2, the V gene TRBV7-9; D is unclear. The CDR3 is made up of 14 amino acids. Germline CDR1 reads SEHNR; CDR2 reads FQNEAQ (reference sequence). The ends were cut back, 5 bases at V and 9 bases at J, with 19 bases in the middle. Here the CDR3 reads CASSPSARFDRYTF. The CDR3 nucleotides are TGTGCCAGCAGCCCATCCGCAAGATTTGATCGCTACACCTTC.

In this sample, this clonotype turned up a few times. The J gene is TRBJ2-2, the V gene TRBV2; D is uncertain. This CDR3 is 17 amino acids long. Germline CDR1 reads SNHLY; CDR2 reads FYNNEI. V lost 2 bases and J 0 bases, leaving 13 bases between the germline ends. The CDR3 is CASSEIPDTSNTGELFF. The CDR3 nucleotides are TGTGCCAGCAGTGAAATCCCCGACACCTCGAACACCGGGGAGCTGTTTTTT.

The chain uses TRBV29-1 and TRBJ1-2; D gene ambiguous. This CDR3 is 17 amino acids long. V lost 4 bases to trimming and J lost 2 bases, with 23 bases between them. Germline loops: CDR1 SQVTM, CDR2 ANQGSEA. The CDR3 coding sequence is TGCAGCGTTGGGACGGCAACGATAGGCAACGAGAACTATGGCTACACCTTC. Its translation is CSVGTATIGNENYGYTF.

This clonotype showed up many times. The chain combines TRBV7-2 with TRBJ2-1; D unresolved. Germline CDR1 reads SGHTA; CDR2 reads FQGNSA. CDR3 length equals 17 residues. Trimming stripped 2 bases from V and 5 bases from J, with 19 bases between. The CDR3 DNA sequence: TGTGCCAGCAGCTTATTTGTAGGAGAGATTCTCCACAATGAGCAGTTCTTC. Its protein is CASSLFVGEILHNEQFF.

In its sample, this clonotype was seen a few times. This chain connects TRBV12-3 or TRBV12-4 to TRBJ2-6; either TRBD1 or TRBD2 may fit D (6 bases each). The CDR3 is made up of 15 amino acids. V lost 2 bases and J 4 bases, leaving 9 bases between the germline ends. The CDR3 region is CASSLWGAGANVLTF. For the CDR3, the DNA is TGTGCCAGCAGTTTATGGGGGGCAGGGGCCAACGTCCTGACTTTC.

This clonotype came up many times. The V and J genes are TRBV18 and TRBJ2-3; perhaps TRBD2 as D (6 bases). Trimming stripped 6 bases from V and 1 base from J, with 17 bases between. This CDR3 is 16 amino acids long. Germline CDR1 and CDR2: KGHSH and LQKENI. CDR3: CASSTTSKVGTDTQYF. The CDR3 nucleotides read TGTGCCAGCTCGACAACTAGCAAAGTTGGCACAGATACGCAGTATTTT.

The rearrangement joins TRBV5-1 to TRBJ2-1, with a tentative D call TRBD1 (7 bases). Germline values: CDR1 SGHRS, CDR2 YFSETQ. This CDR3 contains 15 residues. V was clipped by 4 bases and J by 7 bases, with 18 bases between them. The CDR3 region has the DNA TGCGCCAGCAGCCTGGACAGGACTACGAGGAATGAGCAGTTCTTC. Residues: CASSLDRTTRNEQFF.

This clonotype was seen a handful of times. The chain carries TRBV5-1 and TRBJ1-2; possible D gene TRBD1, 6 bases. CDR3 size: 14 residues. In germline, CDR1 is SGHRS, CDR2 YFSETQ. V was clipped by 4 bases and J by 4 bases, with 14 bases between them. This CDR3 reads CASSPGGQSYGYTF. The CDR3 DNA is TGCGCCAGCAGCCCCGGTGGACAGTCCTATGGCTACACCTTC.

This clonotype showed up just a few times. The J gene is TRBJ2-6, the V gene TRBV2; possible D gene TRBD2, 5 bases. The V end was cut by 5 bases, the J end by 1 base, with 9 bases between. In germline, CDR1 is SNHLY, CDR2 FYNNEI. The CDR3 is made up of 15 amino acids. The CDR3 DNA is TGTGCCAGCAGTCGGGAACAATCTGGGGCCAACGTCCTGACTTTC. Translating it yields CASSREQSGANVLTF.

There are a few counts of this clonotype. This sequence joins TRBV7-9 and TRBJ1-2, with 10 nucleotides matching TRBD1. The CDR3 spans 16 residues. The junction had 10 bases not matched to a gene; V was cut back by 2 bases and J by 7 bases. Germline V gene sequence: CDR1 SEHNR, CDR2 FQNEAQ (reference sequence). The CDR3 DNA sequence: TGTGCCAGCAGCTTATCGGTGGGACAGGGGAGTGGTGGCTACACCTTC. Translation: CASSLSVGQGSGGYTF.

This clonotype was seen repeatedly, ten times or more. The chain has TRBV10-3 and TRBJ1-6; D is perhaps TRBD1 (6 bases). The germline CDR1 and CDR2 sequences are ENHRY and SYGVKD. Trimming shortened V by 6 bases and J by 0 bases, and 9 bases separated the two germline ends. There are 15 residues in the CDR3. CDR3 region: CAIRGGSSYNSPLHF. The CDR3 coding sequence is TGTGCCATCAGGGGGGGCAGCTCCTATAATTCACCCCTCCACTTT.

This clonotype was seen ten or more times. The genes are TRBV24-1 and TRBJ1-2; TRBD1 aligns across 10 bases. V dropped 9 bases and J dropped 3; count of bases not matched to a gene: 6. The CDR3 has 14 residues. The V gene's germline CDR1 is KGHDR and CDR2 SFDVKD. The CDR3 region is CATSRTGGDYGYTF. The CDR3 DNA is TGTGCCACCTCCCGGACAGGGGGGGACTATGGCTACACCTTC.

This clonotype was seen a few times. The chain has TRBV4-3 and TRBJ2-7; possible D gene TRBD1, 5 bases. Trimming shortened V by 0 bases and J by 4 bases, and 16 bases separated the two germline ends. Germline V gives CDR1 LGHNA, CDR2 YSLEER. This CDR3 has 16 amino acids. CDR3 coding DNA: TGCGCCAGCAGCCAAGAAACAGGATGGTCGGGTTACGAGCAGTACTTC. It specifies CASSQETGWSGYEQYF.

This clonotype showed up many times. The CDR3 nucleotides read TGCAGTGCTAGAGACCATTCGACACTTACTGCAACTAATGAAAAACTGTTTTTT. It is translated as CSARDHSTLTATNEKLFF. This chain links TRBV20-1 with TRBJ1-4; D is unresolved. CDR3 length equals 18 residues. The germline V and J ends were trimmed by 0 bases and 0 bases, with 17 bases remaining between them. From germline, CDR1 is DFQATT and CDR2 SNEGSKA (reference sequence).

This clonotype was seen at least ten times. The chain couples TRBV10-3 to TRBJ2-3; 7 nucleotides line up with TRBD1. Germline V gene data show CDR1 as ENHRY and CDR2 as SYGVKD. Trimming cost V 0 bases and J 1 base; bases outside gene matches: 4. The CDR3 has 16 residues. The CDR3 bases are TGTGCCATCAGTGAGTCTTTGGGGACAGGCACAGATACGCAGTATTTT. Translated, it gives CAISESLGTGTDTQYF.

A few counts support this clonotype. The rearrangement uses TRBV2 and TRBJ2-3, with 7 bases that match TRBD2. This CDR3 contains 14 residues. V gave up 3 bases and J gave up 4 bases; unmatched junction bases: 4. Germline V gene sequence: CDR1 SNHLY, CDR2 FYNNEI. CDR3 in amino acids: CASSEGGYSDTQYF. Here the CDR3 DNA reads TGTGCCAGCAGTGAGGGGGGGTACTCAGATACGCAGTATTTT.